These 18 T cell receptor beta chains share one sample of origin, sequenced in a study of T cell responses to AZD1222 COVID-19 vaccine. Assay used: immunoSEQ multiplex PCR; TCRdb lists only in-frame clones, some missing. The sample has 90,000 to 140,000 clones; 82% are singletons. The input for sequencing was peripheral blood, taken on day 0 of AZD1222 vaccination. The receptors stem from an adult in good health.

V usage is TRBV10-3 and J usage is TRBJ2-1; D possibly matches TRBD1 or TRBD2 (5 bases each). The CDR3 consists of 14 residues. Germline lookup yields CDR1 ENHRY and CDR2 SYGVKD. The V and J ends lost 3 bases and 8 bases respectively, with 14 bases between them. CDR3 in DNA: TGTGCCATCAGTGATCCACGAGGGGATGATGAGCAGTTCTTC. Protein product: CAISDPRGDDEQFF.

The chain carries TRBV29-1 and TRBJ2-5; D ambiguous. V shed 7 bases and J shed 1 base, with 10 bases lying between them. The CDR3 loop spans 12 amino acids. CDR1 SQVTM and CDR2 ANQGSEA come from the germline V gene. The CDR3 DNA is TGCAGCGGTAGTGTTAGCCAAGAGACCCAGTACTTC. Amino acid sequence: CSGSVSQETQYF.

The V and J genes are TRBV6-2 or TRBV6-3 and TRBJ1-1, with 9 positions matching TRBD1. The CDR3 totals 14 residues. The V and J ends lost 2 bases and 8 bases, in that order; junction bases with no gene match: 6. The germline V gene has CDR1 MNHEY and CDR2 SVGEGT. CDR3 region: CASSYVLTGGEAFF. CDR3 DNA sequence: TGTGCCAGCAGTTACGTCTTGACAGGGGGAGAAGCTTTCTTT.

This chain uses TRBV4-3 with TRBJ1-1; no reliable D call. The CDR3 extends over 16 amino acids. Germline V gene lookup returns CDR1 LGHNA and CDR2 YSLEER. V lost 4 bases and J 1 base, leaving 16 bases between the germline ends. CDR3 sequence: CASSLRPWGSNTEAFF. In DNA form, the CDR3 reads TGCGCCAGCAGCCTCAGGCCGTGGGGATCGAACACTGAAGCTTTCTTT.

In this sample, this clone turned up once. The chain is built from TRBV3-1 (or the pseudogene TRBV3-2) and TRBJ2-7; 9 bases are a match to TRBD1. V lost 0 bases to trimming and J lost 2 bases; unmatched junction nucleotides: 14. Germline CDR1 is LGHDT and CDR2 is YNNKEL (reference sequence). The CDR3 is 19 residues long. CDR3 amino acids: CASSQERAGQGPPAYEQYF. The CDR3 DNA reads as TGTGCCAGCAGCCAAGAAAGGGCAGGACAGGGGCCACCAGCCTACGAGCAGTACTTC.

The chain uses TRBV18 and TRBJ2-1; D is perhaps TRBD1 (7 bases). Germline V gives CDR1 KGHSH, CDR2 LQKENI. This CDR3 is built from 14 residues. With 7 bases removed from V and 4 bases from J, the gap between germline ends came to 14 bases. The CDR3 nucleotides read TGTGCCAGCTACAGGGGAGGTAATTACAATGAGCAGTTCTTC. Translated: CASYRGGNYNEQFF.

V gene TRBV6-2 or TRBV6-3 combines with J gene TRBJ1-5; D not certain. CDR1 is MNHEY and CDR2 is SVGEGT in the germline V gene. The CDR3 has 14 residues. V gave up 0 bases and J gave up 5 bases, with 8 bases separating them. CDR3 amino acids: CASSYSSGDQPQHF. Written as DNA, the CDR3 is TGTGCCAGCAGTTACTCGAGTGGGGATCAGCCCCAGCATTTT.

This chain uses TRBV10-2 with TRBJ2-2; D is undetermined. The length of the CDR3 is 14 residues. Germline V gene lookup returns CDR1 WSHSY and CDR2 SAAADI. Trimming shortened V by 2 bases and J by 0 bases, and 4 bases separated the two germline ends. CDR3 sequence reads: CASSELSNTGELFF. The CDR3 DNA reads TGCGCCAGCAGTGAGCTGTCGAACACCGGGGAGCTGTTTTTT.

J is TRBJ1-1 and V is TRBV6-5; 7 bases are shared with TRBD1. Germline CDR1 MNHEY, CDR2 SVGAGI. The junction had 2 bases not matched to a gene; V was cut back by 0 bases and J by 4 bases. This CDR3 has 14 amino acids. The CDR3 bases are TGTGCCAGCAGTTACTCGTCAGGGGGCACTGAAGCTTTCTTT. Amino acids: CASSYSSGGTEAFF.

The V and J genes are TRBV4-1 and TRBJ2-2; tentatively, D is TRBD2 (6 bases). Per germline, CDR1 MGHRA and CDR2 YSYEKL. The CDR3 extends over 17 amino acids. The ends were cut back, 0 bases at V and 2 bases at J, with 13 bases in the middle. The CDR3 coding sequence is TGCGCCAGCAGCCAAGATGGAGGGAAACCAAACACCGGGGAGCTGTTTTTT. Translating it yields CASSQDGGKPNTGELFF.

This chain uses TRBV9 with TRBJ2-5, with 9 bases that match TRBD1. The germline V gene encodes CDR1 SGDLS and CDR2 YYNGEE. With 4 bases clipped from V and 4 bases from J, the junction kept 8 bases outside the gene matches. The CDR3 loop spans 15 amino acids. CDR3 region: CASSPTTGGLETQYF. In nucleotides, the CDR3 is TGTGCCAGCAGCCCCACGACAGGGGGGTTAGAGACCCAGTACTTC.

J is TRBJ1-1 and V is TRBV4-3; the match to TRBD1 covers 8 bases. Germline V lookup: CDR1 LGHNA, CDR2 YSLEER. This CDR3 has 15 residues. J gave up 8 bases and V 3 bases, and 11 bases lay outside the gene matches. CDR3 in DNA: TGCGCCAGCAGCCACGAACAGGGGGGAAGCCCCGAAGCTTTCTTT. Protein product: CASSHEQGGSPEAFF.

CDR3 coding DNA: TGTGCCAGCAGCTTGGAATCGAATCGGGCAGATACGCAGTATTTT. Encoded protein: CASSLESNRADTQYF. The rearrangement joins TRBV5-4 to TRBJ2-3, with D hard to call. The germline V gene encodes CDR1 SGHNT and CDR2 YYREEE (reference sequence). CDR3 size: 15 residues. Trimming stripped 0 bases from V and 4 bases from J, with 12 bases between.

The chain combines TRBV2 with TRBJ1-5; 7 bases fit TRBD1. This CDR3 region has 16 residues. Trimming removed 3 bases from V and 6 bases from J; junction bases left unmatched: 11. Germline CDR1 and CDR2: SNHLY and FYNNEI. In DNA, the CDR3 is TGTGCCAGCAGTGAGGGATACAGGGGTATGGGTCAGCCCCAGCATTTT. This codes for CASSEGYRGMGQPQHF.

The gene calls are TRBV4-2 and TRBJ2-7; 8 bases match TRBD1. The CDR3 length is 18 residues. The germline V gene encodes CDR1 LGHNA and CDR2 YNFKEQ. V was clipped by 2 bases and J by 2 bases; unmatched bases: 14. The CDR3: CASSQQPRQGRITYEQYF. CDR3 in DNA: TGTGCCAGCAGCCAACAACCCCGACAGGGGCGGATTACCTACGAGCAGTACTTC.

The chain is built from TRBV15 and TRBJ2-3; 8 bases are a match to TRBD2. The CDR3 spans 15 residues. After removal of 6 bases from V and 2 bases from J, the junction contained 7 bases not matched to a gene. Germline V CDR1 and CDR2: LNHNV, YYDKDF (reference sequence). DNA for the CDR3: TGTGCCACCAGAGAAACTAGCGGTCCCACAGATACGCAGTATTTT. Residues: CATRETSGPTDTQYF.

The rearrangement links TRBV3-1 (or the pseudogene TRBV3-2) to TRBJ2-5; 11 bases fit TRBD2. Losses at the gene ends were 7 bases for V and 4 bases for J; bases not matched to a gene: 14. The CDR3 contains 17 residues. Germline values: CDR1 LGHDT, CDR2 YNNKEL (reference sequence). The chain's CDR3 is CASTVSGGAGGRETQYF. CDR3 nucleotide sequence: TGTGCCAGCACCGTTAGCGGGGGGGCGGGCGGTCGAGAGACCCAGTACTTC.

V usage is TRBV7-9 and J usage is TRBJ1-3; D remains ambiguous. Trimming took off 5 bases at V and 0 bases at J, with 11 bases between the two ends. Germline loops: CDR1 SEHNR, CDR2 FQNEAQ (reference sequence). This CDR3 comprises 15 residues. In DNA form, the CDR3 reads TGTGCCAGCAGCGTCGTGGCTAACTCTGGAAACACCATATATTTT. Translated, it gives CASSVVANSGNTIYF.